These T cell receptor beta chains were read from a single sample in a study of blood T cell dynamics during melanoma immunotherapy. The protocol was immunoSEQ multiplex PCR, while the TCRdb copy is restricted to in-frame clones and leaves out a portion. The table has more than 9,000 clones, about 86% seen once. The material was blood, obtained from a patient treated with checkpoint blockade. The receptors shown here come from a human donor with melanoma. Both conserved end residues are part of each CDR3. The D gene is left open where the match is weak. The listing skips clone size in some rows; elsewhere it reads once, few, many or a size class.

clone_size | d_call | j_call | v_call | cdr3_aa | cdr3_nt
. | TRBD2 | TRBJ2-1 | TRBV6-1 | CASSESGAYNEQFF | TGTGCCAGCAGTGAAAGCGGGGCCTACAATGAGCAGTTCTTC
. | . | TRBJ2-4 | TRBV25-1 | CASSEFSGVVAKNIQYF | TGTGCCAGCAGTGAATTCTCCGGGGTGGTGGCCAAAAACATTCAGTACTTC
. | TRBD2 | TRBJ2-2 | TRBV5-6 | CASSVEKGLAGGPIGELFF | TGTGCCAGCAGCGTGGAAAAGGGACTAGCGGGGGGCCCCATCGGGGAGCTGTTTTTT
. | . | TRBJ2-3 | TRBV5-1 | CASSLGVEDTQYF | TGCGCCAGCAGCTTGGGGGTGGAAGATACGCAGTATTTT
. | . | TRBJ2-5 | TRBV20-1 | CSASTETQYF | TGCAGTGCTAGTACGGAGACCCAGTACTTC
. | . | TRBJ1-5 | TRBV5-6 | CASSDGLRNQPQHF | TGTGCCAGCAGCGACGGACTGCGCAATCAGCCCCAGCATTTT
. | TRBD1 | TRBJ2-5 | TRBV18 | CASSPSQGARETQYF | TGTGCCAGCTCACCGTCACAGGGGGCGCGGGAGACCCAGTACTTC
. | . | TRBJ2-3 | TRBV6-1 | CASIYVRADTDTQYF | TGTGCCAGCATCTACGTACGAGCGGACACAGATACGCAGTATTTT
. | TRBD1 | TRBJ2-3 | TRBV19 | CASTSGGLPDTQYF | TGTGCCAGTACGTCAGGGGGTTTGCCAGATACGCAGTATTTT
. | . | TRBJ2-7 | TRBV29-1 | CSVATKGVGEQYF | TGCAGCGTTGCAACGAAGGGGGTAGGAGAGCAGTACTTC
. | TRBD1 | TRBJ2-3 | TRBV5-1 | CASSLKTGASGADTQYF | TGCGCCAGCAGCCTAAAGACAGGGGCTTCAGGGGCAGATACGCAGTATTTT
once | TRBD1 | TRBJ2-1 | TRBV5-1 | CASSLWDSYNEQFF | TGCGCCAGCAGCTTGTGGGACAGCTACAATGAGCAGTTCTTC
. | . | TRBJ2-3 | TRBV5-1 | CASSSGREPDTQYF | TGCGCCAGCAGCTCTGGCAGGGAGCCAGATACGCAGTATTTT
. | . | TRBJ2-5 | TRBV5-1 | CASSPELGTGTQYF | TGCGCCAGCAGCCCGGAATTAGGGACCGGGACCCAGTACTTC
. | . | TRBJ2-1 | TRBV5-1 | CASSLAPYNEQFF | TGCGCCAGCAGCTTGGCCCCGTACAATGAGCAGTTCTTC
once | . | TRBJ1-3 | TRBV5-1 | CASSLRSPSPGNTIYF | TGCGCCAGCAGCTTGAGGAGTCCAAGTCCTGGAAACACCATATATTTT
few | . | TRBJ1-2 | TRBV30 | CAWSVVGPSGYTF | TGTGCCTGGAGTGTAGTCGGTCCCAGTGGCTACACCTTC
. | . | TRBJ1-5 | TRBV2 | CASSPGLGNQPQHF | TGTGCCAGCAGCCCAGGGTTAGGAAATCAGCCCCAGCATTTT
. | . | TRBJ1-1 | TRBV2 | CASSEARYNTEAFF | TGTGCCAGCAGTGAAGCAAGATACAACACTGAAGCTTTCTTT
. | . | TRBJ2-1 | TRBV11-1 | CASSLRPVDSRSYNEQFF | TGTGCCAGCAGCTTACGCCCGGTCGACAGCCGCTCCTACAATGAGCAGTTCTTC
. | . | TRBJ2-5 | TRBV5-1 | CASSFQDETQYF | TGCGCCAGCAGCTTTCAGGACGAGACCCAGTACTTC
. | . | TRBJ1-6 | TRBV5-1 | CASSQTGLSSYNSPLHF | TGCGCCAGCAGCCAGACAGGACTCAGCTCCTATAATTCACCCCTCCACTTT
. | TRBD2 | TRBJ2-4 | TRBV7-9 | CASSLFLPSGENIQYF | TGTGCCAGCAGCTTATTTCTGCCTAGCGGGGAAAACATTCAGTACTTC
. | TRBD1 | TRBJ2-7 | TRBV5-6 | CASSLENRGVHEQYF | TGTGCCAGCAGCTTGGAGAACAGGGGGGTCCACGAGCAGTACTTC
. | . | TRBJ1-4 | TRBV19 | CASSNEKLFF | TGTGCCAGCTCTAATGAAAAACTGTTTTTT
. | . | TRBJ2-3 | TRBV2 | CASSGPSSTDTQYF | TGTGCCAGCAGTGGCCCCTCTAGCACAGATACGCAGTATTTT
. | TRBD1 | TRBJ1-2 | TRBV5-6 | CASSLYEGGESGYTF | TGTGCCAGCAGCTTGTACGAAGGGGGCGAGAGTGGCTACACCTTC
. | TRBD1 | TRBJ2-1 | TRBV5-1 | CASSSTGSSGNEQFF | TGCGCCAGCAGCTCGACAGGGTCCAGCGGCAATGAGCAGTTCTTC
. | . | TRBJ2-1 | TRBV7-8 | CASSSGSYNEQFF | TGTGCCAGCAGCTCGGGCTCCTACAATGAGCAGTTCTTC
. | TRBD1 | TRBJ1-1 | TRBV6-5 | CASGQGTEAFF | TGTGCCAGTGGACAGGGAACTGAAGCTTTCTTT
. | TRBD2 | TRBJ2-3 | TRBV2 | CATSTGTRVTDTQYF | TGTGCCACTTCAACCGGGACTAGGGTTACAGATACGCAGTATTTT
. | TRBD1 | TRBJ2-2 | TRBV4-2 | CASSQGQGYLAGELFF | TGTGCCAGCAGCCAGGGACAGGGGTATCTTGCCGGGGAGCTGTTTTTT
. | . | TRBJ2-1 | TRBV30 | CAWSWYYNEQFF | TGTGCCTGGAGTTGGTACTACAATGAGCAGTTCTTC